These 20 T cell receptor beta chains were sequenced from one sample in a study of T-cell reconstitution after alpha-beta-depleted transplantation in children. Preparation of the TCRbeta library was carried out with unique molecular identifiers. Via MiXCR, TCRdb re-called the PCR reads, giving one row per CDR3 protein. Of 120,000 or so distinct CDR3 sequences in the sample, roughly 24% were seen once. The sample here was PBMCs, mostly from graft donor cells, taken 180 days after TCRalphabeta/CD19-depleted stem cell transplant. These receptors all come from a male patient between 2 and 10 years old who had a stem cell transplant for chronic granulomatous disease, so the T cells may come from the graft donor.

Only a few counts were recorded for this clonotype. The chain links TRBV12-3 or TRBV12-4 to TRBJ2-2, with D possibly TRBD2 on 6 matching bases. With 5 bases removed from V and 2 bases from J, the gap between germline ends came to 18 bases. This CDR3 has 17 amino acids. The CDR3 region is CASSGTRAGYNTGELFF. Here the CDR3 DNA reads TGTGCCAGCAGTGGGACCCGGGCGGGATACAACACCGGGGAGCTGTTTTTT.

This clonotype was seen repeatedly, ten times or more. V is TRBV29-1 and J is TRBJ1-2, with D maybe TRBD1 (6 bases). From germline, CDR1 is SQVTM and CDR2 ANQGSEA. V gave up 5 bases and J gave up 2 bases, with 15 bases separating them. The CDR3 length is 14 residues. The CDR3 is CSVSRDIGNYGYTF. For the CDR3, the DNA is TGCAGCGTTTCACGGGACATAGGGAACTATGGCTACACCTTC.

The sample holds many counts of this clonotype. V and J are TRBV18 and TRBJ2-7; D is uncertain. The germline CDR1 and CDR2 sequences are KGHSH and LQKENI. This CDR3 contains 16 residues. V was pared by 3 bases and J by 0 bases, with 15 bases between. The CDR3 here is CASSPGMSAGSYEQYF. CDR3 in DNA: TGTGCCAGCTCACCGGGGATGTCGGCTGGCTCCTACGAGCAGTACTTC.

V and J are TRBV12-3 or TRBV12-4 and TRBJ1-1; weak D call: TRBD1 (6 bases). V was shortened by 6 bases and J by 0 bases, with 20 bases between the two germline ends. This CDR3 has 17 residues. CDR3: CASSPVGQFYVNTEAFF. CDR3 bases: TGTGCCAGCAGCCCCGTCGGACAGTTTTACGTGAACACTGAAGCTTTCTTT.

The sample holds a few counts of this clonotype. The V gene is TRBV29-1, the J gene TRBJ2-1; D gene unclear. The ends were cut back, 5 bases at V and 5 bases at J, with 16 bases in the middle. Germline lookup yields CDR1 SQVTM and CDR2 ANQGSEA. This CDR3 is built from 14 residues. CDR3 coding DNA: TGCAGCGTTTTTGGGGTCCCGAAACACAATGAGCAGTTCTTC. Protein product: CSVFGVPKHNEQFF.

This clonotype was detected many times. The rearrangement joins TRBV29-1 to TRBJ2-5; D not certain. This CDR3 region has 14 residues. The ends were cut back, 1 base at V and 5 bases at J, with 14 bases in the middle. CDR1 and CDR2 (germline): SQVTM, ANQGSEA. The CDR3 spells CSVEATWGEETQYF. The CDR3 region has the DNA TGCAGCGTTGAAGCAACTTGGGGTGAGGAGACCCAGTACTTC.

This clonotype was recorded a few times. V is TRBV20-1 and J is TRBJ2-4, with D possibly TRBD1 on 5 matching bases. This CDR3 has 14 amino acids. Germline CDR1 DFQATT, CDR2 SNEGSKA (reference sequence). The V end was cut by 1 base, the J end by 0 bases, with 7 bases between. CDR3 DNA: TGCAGTGCTAGAGGACAGCTAGCCAAAAACATTCAGTACTTC. Its translation is CSARGQLAKNIQYF.

CDR3 sequence: CATSRDPARGNTIYF. DNA of the CDR3: TGTGCCACCAGCAGAGATCCGGCCAGAGGGAACACCATATATTTT. The chain couples TRBV15 to TRBJ1-3; D ambiguous. The CDR3 consists of 15 residues. Trimming cost V 0 bases and J 7 bases, with 13 bases left between them. Germline CDR1 and CDR2: LNHNV and YYDKDF (reference sequence).

This chain connects TRBV12-3 or TRBV12-4 to TRBJ2-3, with D unresolved. The CDR3 contains 11 residues. V dropped 3 bases and J dropped 10 bases, with 8 bases sitting between them. CDR3 loop: CASSFWWAQYF. The CDR3, as DNA: TGTGCCAGCAGTTTTTGGTGGGCGCAGTATTTT.

This clonotype occurred many times. The J gene is TRBJ2-7, the V gene TRBV12-3 or TRBV12-4; 11 bases match TRBD2. This CDR3 has 16 residues. The V segment lost 5 bases and the J segment 0 bases; nucleotides outside the gene matches: 6. The CDR3 nucleotides are TGTGCCAGCAGTCTTGGGACTAGCGGTCGCTCCTACGAGCAGTACTTC. Its protein product is CASSLGTSGRSYEQYF.

The rearrangement joins TRBV6-2 or TRBV6-3 to TRBJ1-4; D unclear. There are 14 residues in the CDR3. Trimming took off 2 bases at V and 0 bases at J, with 4 bases between the two ends. Germline lookup yields CDR1 MNHEY and CDR2 SVGEGT. This chain's CDR3 is CASSYRATNEKLFF. CDR3 coding DNA: TGTGCCAGCAGTTACAGGGCAACTAATGAAAAACTGTTTTTT.

This clonotype has at least ten counts. The chain employs TRBV14 and TRBJ1-2, with D possibly TRBD1 on 5 matching bases. V lost 1 base, J lost 7 bases, and 19 bases lay in between. This CDR3 contains 16 residues. Germline CDR1 SGHDN, CDR2 FVKESK. The CDR3 loop reads CASSQGWTRGERGYTF. The CDR3 DNA reads as TGTGCCAGCAGCCAAGGATGGACTCGAGGGGAACGTGGCTACACCTTC. Using reference TRBV14 and TRBJ1-2 for the parts outside the CDR3, the full variable domain is EAGVTQFPSHSVIEKGQTVTLRCDPISGHDNLYWYRRVMGKEIKFLLHFVKESKQDESGMPNNRFLAERTGGTYSTLKVQPAELEDSGVYFCASSQGWTRGERGYTFGSGTRLTVV.

This clonotype appeared a few times. CDR3 DNA: TGTGCCAGCAGCCTCACAGGGGGAGGCACTGAAGCTTTCTTT. Protein: CASSLTGGGTEAFF. The rearrangement links TRBV5-4 to TRBJ1-1, with 8 bases lining up with TRBD1. The V gene's germline CDR1 is SGHNT and CDR2 YYREEE (reference sequence). This CDR3 has 14 residues. After removal of 4 bases from V and 4 bases from J, the junction contained 6 bases not matched to a gene.

This clonotype occurred many times. V gene TRBV15 combines with J gene TRBJ2-5; D remains ambiguous. The germline V gene encodes CDR1 LNHNV and CDR2 YYDKDF (reference sequence). Trimming left V 5 bases short and J 1 base short, with 2 bases between. The CDR3 covers 11 residues. This CDR3 reads CATSRQETQYF. The CDR3 DNA reads as TGTGCCACCAGCCGCCAAGAGACCCAGTACTTC.

The chain joins TRBV12-3 or TRBV12-4 to TRBJ2-7, with TRBD2 matching over 9 bases. This CDR3 spans 13 amino acids. V lost 8 bases and J lost 1; bases outside the gene matches: 3. CDR3 amino acids: CASGRGGSYEQYF. The CDR3 DNA reads as TGTGCCAGCGGGCGGGGGGGGTCCTACGAGCAGTACTTC.

This chain joins TRBV6-1 and TRBJ2-2; the match to TRBD2 covers 14 bases. The CDR3 is 16 amino acids. Germline V gene data show CDR1 as MNHNS and CDR2 as SASEGT. J lost 4 bases, V lost 5 bases, and 3 bases had no gene match. The CDR3: CASSRLAGGSTGELFF. Here the CDR3 DNA reads TGTGCCAGCAGTCGACTAGCGGGAGGGTCCACCGGGGAGCTGTTTTTT.

The genes are TRBV12-3 or TRBV12-4 and TRBJ2-7; weak D call: TRBD2 (5 bases). The CDR3 covers 13 residues. V lost 2 bases and J 7 bases, leaving 12 bases between the germline ends. The CDR3 spells CASSLLQPGEQYF. Written as DNA, the CDR3 is TGTGCCAGCAGTTTACTACAGCCGGGGGAGCAGTACTTC.

This clonotype has just one count. The chain carries TRBV3-1 and TRBJ2-1; TRBD1 aligns across 7 bases. The CDR3 contains 19 residues. CDR1 and CDR2 (germline): LGHDT, YNNKEL (reference sequence). CDR3 in DNA: TGTACCATCAAAGAACGAGGAAGGGGGCTGGGGCGCTCCTACAATGAGCAGTTCTTC. Translation gives CTIKERGRGLGRSYNEQFF.

This clonotype was seen many times. The rearrangement uses TRBV20-1 and TRBJ2-3; a possible D gene is TRBD2 (5 bases). The CDR3 covers 15 residues. The germline V and J ends were trimmed by 0 bases and 0 bases, with 10 bases remaining between them. Germline V gives CDR1 DFQATT, CDR2 SNEGSKA (reference sequence). The CDR3 nucleotides are TGCAGTGCTAGAGATCGGGGTGGGAGCACAGATACGCAGTATTTT. Protein sequence: CSARDRGGSTDTQYF.

This clonotype was detected many times. The chain employs TRBV27 and TRBJ1-1, with D unclear. Germline CDR1 MNHEY, CDR2 SMNVEV (reference sequence). The CDR3 spans 14 residues. Trimming pared 5 bases from V and 1 base from J, leaving 11 bases between. Here the CDR3 DNA reads TGTGCCAGCAGTGGCGCCTTAAAGAACACTGAAGCTTTCTTT. This codes for CASSGALKNTEAFF.